A single sample is the source of the 23 T cell receptor beta chains below, sequenced in a study of blood T cell repertoires in COVID-19. Profiling relied on immunoSEQ multiplex PCR, and the TCRdb table lists in-frame clones only, not all of them. The sample holds about 230,000 clones, around 83% seen once. Sequencing was performed on peripheral blood. The receptors shown here come from a man aged 35 to 55 with active or convalescent COVID-19.

The rearrangement uses TRBV14 and TRBJ2-7; 12 nucleotides agree with TRBD2. Germline loops: CDR1 SGHDN, CDR2 FVKESK. Losses at the gene ends were 3 bases for V and 6 bases for J; bases not matched to a gene: 12. This CDR3 comprises 17 residues. CDR3 region: CASSHYGLAGGFSEQYF. CDR3 DNA: TGTGCCAGCAGCCACTACGGTCTAGCGGGAGGGTTTAGCGAGCAGTACTTC.

The gene calls are TRBV3-1 (or the pseudogene TRBV3-2) and TRBJ1-2; D gene uncertain. Trimming took off 0 bases at V and 5 bases at J, with 7 bases between the two ends. CDR1 and CDR2 (germline): LGHDT, YNNKEL (reference sequence). The CDR3 totals 13 residues. The CDR3 spells CASSQEDGYGYTF. CDR3 nucleotides: TGTGCCAGCAGCCAAGAAGACGGGTATGGCTACACCTTC.

The genes are TRBV7-2 and TRBJ1-3; D is possibly TRBD1 (6 bases). Per germline, CDR1 SGHTA and CDR2 FQGNSA. With 1 base removed from V and 5 bases from J, the gap between germline ends came to 9 bases. This CDR3 is 14 amino acids long. The CDR3 region is CASSLEQGRNTIYF. In nucleotides, the CDR3 is TGTGCCAGCAGCTTAGAACAGGGAAGAAACACCATATATTTT.

This chain uses TRBV9 with TRBJ2-1; no firm D call. V was shortened by 4 bases and J by 7 bases, with 12 bases between the two germline ends. Germline-derived CDR1 and CDR2 are SGDLS and YYNGEE. The CDR3 covers 13 residues. CDR3 nucleotide sequence: TGTGCCAGCAGCTTTGTAGCCCCGAATGAGCAGTTCTTC. Translation: CASSFVAPNEQFF. Looking up the rest from reference TRBV9 and TRBJ2-1 gives the full variable domain: DSGVTQTPKHLITATGQRVTLRCSPRSGDLSVYWYQQSLDQGLQFLIQYYNGEERAKGNILERFSAQQFPDLHSELNLSSLELGDSALYFCASSFVAPNEQFFGPGTRLTVL.

The gene calls are TRBV10-1 and TRBJ1-5, with 7 bases identical to TRBD1. Germline V gives CDR1 WNHNN, CDR2 SYGVQD (reference sequence). This CDR3 contains 17 residues. V shed 2 bases and J 3 bases; nucleotides not matched to a gene: 10. CDR3 region: CASSEISAGGFNQPQHF. CDR3 coding DNA: TGCGCCAGCAGTGAGATTTCGGCAGGGGGGTTCAATCAGCCCCAGCATTTT.

A few counts support this clone. The V call is TRBV4-2, the J call TRBJ2-2; D remains ambiguous. V shed 0 bases and J shed 6 bases, with 8 bases lying between them. The germline V gene has CDR1 LGHNA and CDR2 YNFKEQ. CDR3 length: 14 residues. CDR3 in DNA: TGTGCCAGCAGCCAAGAAGAGATGGCCGGGGAGCTGTTTTTT. The encoded protein is CASSQEEMAGELFF.

This chain connects TRBV19 to TRBJ1-4, with 7 bases identical to TRBD1. Trimming at V came to 6 bases and at J to 2 bases, leaving 9 bases not matched to a gene. CDR1 and CDR2 from the germline V gene are LNHDA and SQIVND (reference sequence). This CDR3 spans 16 amino acids. CDR3 nucleotide sequence: TGTGCCAGTAGCCTCACAGGGGATCCGACTAATGAAAAACTGTTTTTT. Translated: CASSLTGDPTNEKLFF.

Note on this clone: This specimen includes other DNA sequences encoding the same CDR3. The chain employs TRBV24-1 and TRBJ1-6; D is unclear. V gave up 4 bases and J gave up 4 bases, with 7 bases separating them. The CDR3 loop spans 14 amino acids. From germline, CDR1 is KGHDR and CDR2 SFDVKD. The CDR3 loop is CATSDGSYNSPLHF. CDR3 nucleotides: TGTGCCACCAGTGACGGGTCTTATAATTCACCCCTCCACTTT.

V gene TRBV11-2 combines with J gene TRBJ1-2; no firm D call. There are 14 residues in the CDR3. Deletions cut 2 bases from V and 3 bases from J, with 10 bases between. Germline V gene data show CDR1 as SGHAT and CDR2 as FQNNGV. CDR3 bases: TGTGCCAGCAGCTTACAGTCCGTCTACTATGGCTACACCTTC. Residues: CASSLQSVYYGYTF.

The rearrangement links TRBV6-5 to TRBJ1-1, with 7 bases that match TRBD1. CDR3 size: 14 residues. Germline V lookup: CDR1 MNHEY, CDR2 SVGAGI. Trimming at V came to 5 bases and at J to 8 bases, leaving 11 bases not matched to a gene. CDR3 region: CASSTKQGLSEAFF. The CDR3 DNA follows: TGTGCCAGCAGTACGAAACAGGGGCTGTCCGAAGCTTTCTTT.

The V gene is TRBV3-1 (or the pseudogene TRBV3-2), the J gene TRBJ1-2; possibly TRBD1 for D (5 bases). Germline V CDR1 and CDR2: LGHDT, YNNKEL (reference sequence). V was pared by 4 bases and J by 6 bases, with 12 bases between. CDR3 length: 13 residues. CDR3 bases: TGTGCCAGCAGCCTCCTCCAGGGTAATGGCTACACCTTC. It is translated as CASSLLQGNGYTF.

The rearrangement links TRBV6-4 to TRBJ2-1; no clear D gene. V dropped 5 bases and J dropped 5 bases, with 4 bases sitting between them. Germline lookup yields CDR1 MRHNA and CDR2 SNTAGT. The CDR3 spans 11 residues. The CDR3 DNA is TGTGCCAGCAGTCAAAACAATGAGCAGTTCTTC. This encodes CASSQNNEQFF.

This rearrangement joins TRBV28 to TRBJ1-1; no reliable D call. V was shortened by 6 bases and J by 5 bases, with 13 bases between the two germline ends. This CDR3 spans 13 amino acids. Looked up from germline, CDR1 is MDHEN and CDR2 is SYDVKM. The CDR3 sequence is CASRPPWRTEAFF. In DNA, the CDR3 is TGTGCCAGCAGACCCCCGTGGAGGACTGAAGCTTTCTTT. The whole variable domain, remainder taken from reference TRBV28 and TRBJ1-1, is DVKVTQSSRYLVKRTGEKVFLECVQDMDHENMFWYRQDPGLGLRLIYFSYDVKMKEKGDIPEGYSVSREKKERFSLILESASTNQTSMYLCASRPPWRTEAFFGQGTRLTVV.

J is TRBJ2-1 and V is TRBV4-2; 9 bases match TRBD2. With V trimmed by 1 base and J by 9 bases, 7 bases remained unmatched. The V gene's germline CDR1 is LGHNA and CDR2 YNFKEQ. CDR3 length: 15 residues. The CDR3 region is CASSQANSGGGEQFF. For the CDR3, the DNA is TGTGCCAGCAGCCAAGCGAATAGCGGGGGCGGTGAGCAGTTCTTC.

This chain connects TRBV5-1 to TRBJ2-7, with 8 bases lining up with TRBD1. CDR1 and CDR2 from the germline V gene are SGHRS and YFSETQ. Trimming took 3 bases from V and 3 from J; bases not matched to a gene: 8. The CDR3 covers 15 residues. The CDR3 region is CASSYTGGGNYEQYF. The CDR3 DNA sequence: TGCGCCAGCAGCTATACAGGGGGTGGGAACTACGAGCAGTACTTC.

The V call is TRBV28, the J call TRBJ1-1; D gene uncertain. This CDR3 has 14 residues. V lost 6 bases and J 4 bases, leaving 15 bases between the germline ends. Germline V gene data show CDR1 as MDHEN and CDR2 as SYDVKM. This chain's CDR3 is CASSPARRVTEAFF. The DNA of the CDR3 is TGTGCCAGCAGCCCAGCGCGTCGGGTCACTGAAGCTTTCTTT.

The J gene is TRBJ2-7, the V gene TRBV7-2; 9 bases map to TRBD2. The CDR3 covers 16 residues. V lost 1 base and J lost 7; bases outside the gene matches: 11. The germline CDR1 and CDR2 sequences are SGHTA and FQGNSA. This chain's CDR3 is CASSLGSGSGGREQYF. The CDR3 DNA reads as TGTGCCAGCAGCTTAGGGTCTGGTAGCGGGGGCAGGGAGCAGTACTTC.

J is TRBJ2-1 and V is TRBV25-1; the match to TRBD1 covers 11 bases. Germline V CDR1 and CDR2: MGHDK, SYGVNS. V lost 10 bases and J lost 2; bases outside the gene matches: 4. CDR3 size: 14 residues. For the CDR3, the DNA is TGTGCCACCAGGACAGGGGGCGCCTACAATGAGCAGTTCTTC. This encodes CATRTGGAYNEQFF.

This rearrangement joins TRBV30 to TRBJ1-2; D not certain. Per the germline V gene, CDR1 is GTSNPN and CDR2 is SVGIG (reference sequence). Trimming removed 0 bases from V and 0 bases from J, with 17 bases in between. The CDR3 runs to 17 residues. Here the CDR3 reads CAWSVRLQVMANYGYTF. CDR3 nucleotide sequence: TGTGCCTGGAGTGTCCGCCTTCAGGTGATGGCTAACTATGGCTACACCTTC. Complete variable domain (other parts from reference TRBV30 and TRBJ1-2): SQTIHQWPATLVQPVGSPLSLECTVEGTSNPNLYWYRQAAGRGLQLLFYSVGIGQISSEVPQNLSASRPQDRQFILSSKKLLLSDSGFYLCAWSVRLQVMANYGYTFGSGTRLTVV.

This chain connects TRBV11-2 to TRBJ1-6, with D possibly being TRBD1 (5 bases). Germline CDR1 reads SGHAT; CDR2 reads FQNNGV. The CDR3 is 14 amino acids. V shed 0 bases and J shed 9 bases, with 9 bases lying between them. The CDR3 DNA sequence: TGTGCCAGCAGCTTAGAGGGTCAGGGTTCACCCCTCCACTTT. Translation gives CASSLEGQGSPLHF.

The V call is TRBV3-1 (or the pseudogene TRBV3-2), the J call TRBJ1-4, with D possibly matching TRBD1 (5 bases). CDR3 length: 14 residues. The V gene lost 3 bases and the J gene lost 4 bases, with 9 bases spanning the gap. From germline, CDR1 is LGHDT and CDR2 YNNKEL (reference sequence). The CDR3 sequence is CASSHPQGNEKLFF. The CDR3 nucleotides read TGTGCCAGCAGCCACCCCCAGGGTAATGAAAAACTGTTTTTT.

This clone was seen more than once but under ten times. The V gene is TRBV27, the J gene TRBJ2-1, with no clear D. CDR3 length equals 13 residues. V lost 2 bases and J lost 8, with 10 bases in between. Germline CDR1 and CDR2: MNHEY and SMNVEV (reference sequence). As DNA, the CDR3 is TGTGCCAGCAGTTTAAGGTACGAGGATGAGCAGTTCTTC. Protein: CASSLRYEDEQFF.

The sample holds one count of this clone. The rearrangement uses TRBV19 and TRBJ2-2; D ambiguous. The germline CDR1 and CDR2 sequences are LNHDA and SQIVND (reference sequence). The CDR3 consists of 12 residues. Deletions cut 9 bases from V and 8 bases from J, with 13 bases between. In nucleotides, the CDR3 is TGTGCCAGCCAGTACCCCGGGGGGGAGCTGTTTTTT. It specifies CASQYPGGELFF.